Listed below are T cell receptor beta chains from one sample, sequenced in a study of vaccination and CD4 T cells after COVID-19. Antigens for these TCRs are unknown. TCRdb recomputed calls from the PCR reads with MiXCR, one row per CDR3 protein. The repertoire holds about 7,000 distinct CDR3 sequences, with about 25% as singletons. This sample comprised CD4+ T cells from blood, cultured in vitro, obtained after SARS-CoV-2 vaccination. All receptors come from a human donor who had recovered from COVID-19. Both conserved end residues are part of each CDR3. D genes are given only for firm matches. The size of a clone is reported for some rows only, either as once, few or many, or as a class for expanded clones.

V	J	D	size	DNA	CDR3
TRBV5-4	TRBJ2-5	TRBD1	few	TGTGCCAGCAGCCAACCTAACAGGGGGCTCCAAGAGACCCAGTACTTC	CASSQPNRGLQETQYF
TRBV20-1	TRBJ1-6	TRBD1	medium-sized	TGCAGTGCTAAGAGGGGACAGCGGGCCTATGGTTCACCCCTCCACTTT	CSAKRGQRAYGSPLHF
TRBV24-1	TRBJ2-3	-	few	TGTGCCACCGGAGGGGCGGCGGCAGATACGCAGTATTTT	CATGGAAADTQYF
TRBV20-1	TRBJ2-5	TRBD2	medium-sized	TGCAGTGCTAGAGAGGGACTAGTTGGGACCCAGTACTTC	CSAREGLVGTQYF
TRBV10-3	TRBJ1-6	TRBD1	few	TGTGCCATCAGCCTGACAGGGGATAATTCACCCCTCCACTTT	CAISLTGDNSPLHF
TRBV21-1	TRBJ1-2	-	-	TGTGCCCCATTGGGTGGCTACACCTTC	CAPLGGYTF
TRBV6-5	TRBJ2-3	TRBD2	-	TGTGCCAGCAGTTACTACTCTAGCGGGGGTAGGGCAGATACGCAGTATTTT	CASSYYSSGGRADTQYF
TRBV28	TRBJ1-2	TRBD1	few	TGTGCCAGCAGAGGACAGGTCTATGGCTACACCTTC	CASRGQVYGYTF
TRBV6-2/TRBV6-3	TRBJ1-5	-	-	TGTGCCAGCACCCCGCGAAGCAATCAGCCCCAGCATTTT	CASTPRSNQPQHF
TRBV28	TRBJ1-5	-	-	TGTGCCAGCAGTTTATTTCGGATCTCTTCGAGGAATCAGCCCCAGCATTTT	CASSLFRISSRNQPQHF
TRBV7-2	TRBJ1-6	TRBD1	-	TGTGCCAGCAGCCCACAGGGGTGGAATTCACCCCTCCACTTT	CASSPQGWNSPLHF
TRBV29-1	TRBJ1-2	-	few	TGCAGCGTTAGGGACCTCCCTAACTATGGCTACACCTTC	CSVRDLPNYGYTF
TRBV7-3	TRBJ2-3	-	-	TGTGCCAGCAACTTAGGGGCTAAAGCACCCACAGATACGCAGTATTTT	CASNLGAKAPTDTQYF
TRBV20-1	TRBJ1-5	-	few	TGCAGTGTCATCGAGAGGGTAGGAAGTCAGCCCCAGCATTTT	CSVIERVGSQPQHF
TRBV10-2	TRBJ2-1	-	few	TGCGCCAGCAGTGAGACAGGCTCCAATGAGCAGTTCTTC	CASSETGSNEQFF
TRBV7-3	TRBJ1-5	-	-	TGTGCCAGCAGCCGGGGCCCCAATCAGCCCCAGCATTTT	CASSRGPNQPQHF
TRBV6-1	TRBJ2-7	TRBD1	-	TGTGCCAGCAGGCCGGGACAGGCCGTCCCCTACGAGCAGTACTTC	CASRPGQAVPYEQYF
TRBV7-2	TRBJ1-6	-	-	TGTGCCAGCAGCTTAAGTATGTTGGACAGTGAATTTTCACCCCTCCACTTT	CASSLSMLDSEFSPLHF
TRBV7-2	TRBJ1-5	-	few	TGTGCCAGCGCGGTCCGGGGCAATCAGCCCCAGCATTTT	CASAVRGNQPQHF
TRBV10-3	TRBJ1-2	TRBD1	-	TGTGCCATCAGTGAAGGACAGGGGGCAAGCTATGGCTACACCTTC	CAISEGQGASYGYTF
TRBV20-1	TRBJ2-7	-	medium-sized	TGCAGTGCTAGCCGCGACTACGAGCAGTACTTC	CSASRDYEQYF
TRBV6-1	TRBJ1-1	-	few	TGTGCCAGCAGTCAAGGGGCGAACAGCCGGGTCTTTGAAGCTTTCTTT	CASSQGANSRVFEAFF
TRBV7-2	TRBJ1-5	-	medium-sized	TGTGCCAGCAGCTTGAGGGCCTATAGCAATCAGCCCCAGCATTTT	CASSLRAYSNQPQHF
TRBV28	TRBJ2-1	-	once	TGTGCCAGCAGTTTACCCCAAGGACTGAATGAGCAGTTCTTC	CASSLPQGLNEQFF
TRBV20-1	TRBJ2-7	-	few	TGCAGTGCTAGTCCCACTGGACCGAGGGGCAGCACCTACGAGCAGTACTTC	CSASPTGPRGSTYEQYF
TRBV6-1	TRBJ1-3	TRBD1	-	TGTGCCAGCAGTCCGCAGGGGGGAAGGGGAAACACCATATATTTT	CASSPQGGRGNTIYF
TRBV7-7	TRBJ2-7	TRBD1	medium-sized	TGTGCCAGCAGCGCCCGGACAGGGGCCTACGAGCAGTACTTC	CASSARTGAYEQYF
TRBV20-1	TRBJ2-5	-	medium-sized	TGCAGTTTCCGGACCTTCGGAGAGACCCAGTACTTC	CSFRTFGETQYF
TRBV27	TRBJ2-3	-	medium-sized	TGTGCCAGCAGCCGTAGAAGCACAGATACGCAGTATTTT	CASSRRSTDTQYF
TRBV7-9	TRBJ2-3	-	-	TGTGCCAGCAGCTTTTCGGAGGATACGCAGTATTTT	CASSFSEDTQYF
TRBV28	TRBJ1-2	TRBD1	-	TGTGCCAGCAGTTTATCGCCCGGACAGGTCCATGGCTACACCTTC	CASSLSPGQVHGYTF
TRBV10-1	TRBJ2-1	-	-	TGCGCCAGCAGTCAGACAGGGAGGTACTTCAATGAGCAGTTCTTC	CASSQTGRYFNEQFF
TRBV10-1	TRBJ2-3	TRBD1	-	TGCGCCAGCAGTGAGAACAGGGGATACACAGATACGCAGTATTTT	CASSENRGYTDTQYF
TRBV6-1	TRBJ2-1	-	-	TGTGCCAGCAGTGAACAACTCGGGGCGGGACCGTTCTTC	CASSEQLGAGPFF
TRBV2	TRBJ1-1	TRBD1	few	TGTGCCAGCAGCCAAACAGGGGTCCGGACTGAAGCTTTCTTT	CASSQTGVRTEAFF
TRBV24-1	TRBJ2-1	TRBD1	few	TGTGCCACCAGTAGACTGGGACAGTACGAGCAGTTCTTC	CATSRLGQYEQFF
TRBV28	TRBJ2-7	TRBD2	-	TGTGCCAGCAGTTTGGAAGGAGCGGGAGGGCGCTACGAGCAGTACTTC	CASSLEGAGGRYEQYF
TRBV27	TRBJ2-7	TRBD1	medium-sized	TGTGCCAGCAGTTCACCGGGACAGGGTTCAATCGAGCAGTACTTC	CASSSPGQGSIEQYF
TRBV6-1	TRBJ2-2	-	-	TGTGCCAGCAGTACCCGGGACGGCAACACCGGGGAGCTGTTTTTT	CASSTRDGNTGELFF
TRBV20-1	TRBJ2-1	-	-	TGCAGTGCTAGAGAAGTACGGGGGGCATTTCTCAATGAGCAGTTCTTC	CSAREVRGAFLNEQFF
TRBV11-2	TRBJ2-7	TRBD2	-	TGTGCCAGCAGCTTAAGGGGGGCGACTAGCGGGAGCGCCAGCAACGAGCAGTACTTC	CASSLRGATSGSASNEQYF
TRBV6-1	TRBJ1-2	-	large	TGTGCCAGCAGCCAGCAGGGGTACTATGGCTACACCTTC	CASSQQGYYGYTF